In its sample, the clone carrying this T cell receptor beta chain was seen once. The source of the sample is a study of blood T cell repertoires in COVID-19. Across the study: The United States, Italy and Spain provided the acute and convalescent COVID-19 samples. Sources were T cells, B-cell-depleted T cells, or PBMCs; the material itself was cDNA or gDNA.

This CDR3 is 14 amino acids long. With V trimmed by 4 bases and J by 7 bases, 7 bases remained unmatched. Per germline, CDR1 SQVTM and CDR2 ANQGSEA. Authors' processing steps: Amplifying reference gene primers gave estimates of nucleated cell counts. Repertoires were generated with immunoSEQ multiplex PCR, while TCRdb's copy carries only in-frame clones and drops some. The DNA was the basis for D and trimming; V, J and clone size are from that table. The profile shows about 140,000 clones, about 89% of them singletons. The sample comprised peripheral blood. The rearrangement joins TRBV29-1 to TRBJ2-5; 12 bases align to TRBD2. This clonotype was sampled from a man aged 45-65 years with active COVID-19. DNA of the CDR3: TGCAGCGTTGCTCTAGCGGGGGGGCCTGGGACCCAGTACTTC. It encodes CSVALAGGPGTQYF.